These 20 T cell receptor beta chains were sequenced from one sample in a study of OX40 agonist ivuxolimab in advanced cancers. Measured with immunoSEQ multiplex PCR; TCRdb has only the in-frame clones, and not every one. This sample has about 59,000 clones, with about 85% found just once. The sample here was CD4+ or CD8+ T cells sorted from blood, taken in a trial of the OX40 agonist ivuxolimab. These receptors all come from an adult with an advanced solid tumor such as melanoma, head and neck, liver or kidney cancer.

The chain links TRBV2 to TRBJ1-2, with 7 bases matching TRBD1. Germline CDR1 SNHLY, CDR2 FYNNEI. CDR3 size: 13 residues. V gave up 7 bases and J gave up 8 bases; unmatched junction bases: 10. CDR3 sequence reads: CASTTGVTRGYTF. For the CDR3, the DNA is TGTGCCAGCACTACAGGGGTAACGCGGGGCTACACCTTC.

The genes are TRBV27 and TRBJ2-3, with a possible D match to TRBD1 (5 bases). Trimming removed 6 bases at V and 5 bases at J, with 9 bases between. The CDR3 contains 12 residues. Per the germline V gene, CDR1 is MNHEY and CDR2 is SMNVEV (reference sequence). CDR3 DNA: TGTGCCAGCAGAGGGGCAGTAGATACGCAGTATTTT. This sequence encodes CASRGAVDTQYF.

This clone was seen only once. This sequence joins TRBV14 and TRBJ1-6; D is unclear. CDR1 is SGHDN, CDR2 FVKESK, per germline. V lost 1 base, J lost 8 bases, and 6 bases lay in between. The length of the CDR3 is 13 residues. CDR3 nucleotides: TGTGCCAGCAGCCAAGCGGGTTATTCACCCCTCCACTTT. Protein product: CASSQAGYSPLHF.

The gene calls are TRBV29-1 and TRBJ1-1; D perhaps matches TRBD1 (5 bases). Trimming removed 7 bases at V and 0 bases at J, with 15 bases between. Germline lookup yields CDR1 SQVTM and CDR2 ANQGSEA. The CDR3 length is 14 residues. The CDR3 sequence: CSAARQTMNTEAFF. In DNA form, the CDR3 reads TGCAGCGCCGCACGACAGACAATGAACACTGAAGCTTTCTTT.

The chain uses TRBV7-6 and TRBJ2-1, with a weak D call TRBD1 (7 bases). Germline V gives CDR1 SGHVS, CDR2 FNYEAQ. Trimming pared 5 bases from V and 5 bases from J, leaving 22 bases between. The CDR3 extends over 17 amino acids. The CDR3 sequence: CASSQVPAGGLNNEQFF. The DNA of the CDR3 is TGTGCCAGCAGCCAAGTCCCGGCAGGGGGGTTGAACAATGAGCAGTTCTTC.

The V and J genes are TRBV19 and TRBJ2-5, with 8 nucleotides matching TRBD1. Near its end, the DNA agrees better with TRBJ2-7, so the J call may be wrong. The CDR3 covers 14 residues. Germline V CDR1 and CDR2: LNHDA, SQIVND (reference sequence). In nucleotides, the CDR3 is TGTGCCAGTAGTATCGGGACAGGATCCTACGAGCAGTACTTC. This codes for CASSIGTGSYEQYF.

This chain connects TRBV28 to TRBJ2-7, with 8 nucleotides matching TRBD1. Germline assignment: CDR1 MDHEN and CDR2 SYDVKM. The CDR3 has 13 residues. V lost 6 bases, J lost 7 bases, and 8 bases stayed unmatched. CDR3 bases: TGTGCCAGCAGAGGACAGGGATCGGAGGAGCAGTACTTC. Protein: CASRGQGSEEQYF. The whole variable domain, filled in from reference TRBV28 and TRBJ2-7, reads DVKVTQSSRYLVKRTGEKVFLECVQDMDHENMFWYRQDPGLGLRLIYFSYDVKMKEKGDIPEGYSVSREKKERFSLILESASTNQTSMYLCASRGQGSEEQYFGPGTRLTVT.

The chain joins TRBV7-9 to TRBJ1-1; D gene ambiguous. The germline CDR1 and CDR2 sequences are SEHNR and FQNEAQ (reference sequence). The CDR3 extends over 14 amino acids. The V gene lost 6 bases and the J gene lost 4 bases, with 15 bases spanning the gap. In DNA form, the CDR3 reads TGTGCCAGCAGAACGTCCGGAGGTTCCACTGAAGCTTTCTTT. Its translation: CASRTSGGSTEAFF.

The rearrangement joins TRBV4-1 to TRBJ2-2; no clear D gene. V lost 2 bases, J lost 3 bases, and 4 bases lay in between. Looked up from germline, CDR1 is MGHRA and CDR2 is YSYEKL. There are 13 residues in the CDR3. The chain's CDR3 is CASSQLHTGELFF. The CDR3 nucleotides read TGCGCCAGCAGCCAACTTCACACCGGGGAGCTGTTTTTT.

The V gene is TRBV27, the J gene TRBJ2-7; D is tentatively TRBD1 or TRBD2 (5 bases each). The germline V gene has CDR1 MNHEY and CDR2 SMNVEV (reference sequence). The CDR3 is made up of 14 amino acids. V gave up 4 bases and J gave up 6 bases, with 16 bases separating them. CDR3 in amino acids: CASSSFSGTLEQYF. Written as DNA, the CDR3 is TGTGCCAGCAGTTCATTTTCCGGGACCCTCGAGCAGTACTTC.

In its sample, this clone was seen once. The chain has TRBV9 and TRBJ2-3, with TRBD2 identical over 8 bases. After removal of 3 bases from V and 4 bases from J, the junction contained 10 bases not matched to a gene. There are 16 residues in the CDR3. Germline V gene lookup returns CDR1 SGDLS and CDR2 YYNGEE. For the CDR3, the DNA is TGTGCCAGCAGCGCCCGGGAGGGGGGGATGGCAGATACGCAGTATTTT. It yields the protein CASSAREGGMADTQYF.

The genes are TRBV18 and TRBJ2-5, with 8 bases fitting TRBD1. Germline-derived CDR1 and CDR2 are KGHSH and LQKENI. The V segment lost 6 bases and the J segment 5 bases; nucleotides outside the gene matches: 14. The CDR3 totals 16 residues. Written as DNA, the CDR3 is TGTGCCAGCTCTCCAGACAGGGGCTCTACTGGTGAGACCCAGTACTTC. Translation: CASSPDRGSTGETQYF.

The chain couples TRBV7-2 to TRBJ1-1, with D uncertain. The CDR3 contains 13 residues. Germline V gives CDR1 SGHTA, CDR2 FQGNSA. V gave up 0 bases and J gave up 4 bases, with 6 bases separating them. This CDR3 is CASSLADSTEAFF. The DNA of the CDR3 is TGTGCCAGCAGCTTAGCGGATAGCACTGAAGCTTTCTTT.

The V call is TRBV19, the J call TRBJ1-1; weak D call: TRBD1 (6 bases). CDR1 is LNHDA, CDR2 SQIVND, per germline (reference sequence). The length of the CDR3 is 13 residues. V was shortened by 5 bases and J by 4 bases, with 11 bases between the two germline ends. CDR3 nucleotide sequence: TGTGCCAGTAGTCGGACAGAGGTCACTGAAGCTTTCTTT. Protein: CASSRTEVTEAFF.

The chain combines TRBV11-3 with TRBJ1-2; the match to TRBD1 covers 8 bases. J was trimmed by 5 bases and V by 1 base; bases with no gene match: 6. The CDR3 has 15 residues. Germline CDR1 reads SGHNT; CDR2 reads YENEEA. The CDR3 DNA sequence: TGTGCCAGCAGCTTAGTAGCAGGGGGCGTTTATGGCTACACCTTC. Protein product: CASSLVAGGVYGYTF.

The rearrangement links TRBV19 to TRBJ2-2; the D is unclear. The V and J ends lost 7 bases and 8 bases respectively, with 8 bases between them. CDR3 length: 11 residues. Germline values: CDR1 LNHDA, CDR2 SQIVND (reference sequence). The chain's CDR3 is CASTLGGELFF. In DNA, the CDR3 is TGTGCCAGTACCCTTGGGGGGGAGCTGTTTTTT. Full variable domain (outside the CDR3, taken from reference TRBV19 and TRBJ2-2): DGGITQSPKYLFRKEGQNVTLSCEQNLNHDAMYWYRQDPGQGLRLIYYSQIVNDFQKGDIAEGYSVSREKKESFPLTVTSAQKNPTAFYLCASTLGGELFFGEGSRLTVL.

The chain joins TRBV6-5 to TRBJ2-2, with D maybe TRBD1 (6 bases). The CDR3 is 15 residues long. Germline V gene sequence: CDR1 MNHEY, CDR2 SVGAGI. With 1 base removed from V and 2 bases from J, the gap between germline ends came to 8 bases. In DNA, the CDR3 is TGTGCCAGCAGTTACTTCAGGGGAAACACCGGGGAGCTGTTTTTT. Amino acids: CASSYFRGNTGELFF.

The chain couples TRBV19 to TRBJ1-1; D unresolved. The CDR3 is made up of 16 amino acids. The V gene's germline CDR1 is LNHDA and CDR2 SQIVND (reference sequence). Trimming cost V 6 bases and J 4 bases, with 21 bases left between them. For the CDR3, the DNA is TGTGCCAGTAGCCCGGGGTTTGGAGCCCTGGGCACTGAAGCTTTCTTT. Its protein product is CASSPGFGALGTEAFF.

This chain connects TRBV19 to TRBJ1-5; D not certain. V dropped 6 bases and J dropped 5 bases, with 11 bases sitting between them. Germline V gene data show CDR1 as LNHDA and CDR2 as SQIVND (reference sequence). CDR3 length: 13 amino acids. The CDR3 here is CASSATADQPQHF. DNA for the CDR3: TGTGCCAGTAGCGCAACCGCCGATCAGCCCCAGCATTTT.

This chain joins TRBV6-6 and TRBJ1-2; possible D gene TRBD1, 6 bases. The CDR3 is made up of 15 amino acids. The V gene lost 5 bases and the J gene lost 4 bases, with 17 bases spanning the gap. Germline-derived CDR1 and CDR2 are MNHNY and SVGAGI (reference sequence). The CDR3 loop is CASSLRGGGSYGYTF. CDR3 coding DNA: TGTGCCAGCAGTCTACGGGGGGGCGGAAGCTATGGCTACACCTTC.